These 14 T cell receptor beta chains were all obtained from the same sample, sequenced in a study of shared clonotypes between healthy human individuals. Repertoires were generated with immunoSEQ multiplex PCR, while TCRdb's copy carries only in-frame clones and drops some. The sample includes over 2 million clones, just under 95% of them seen just once. Specimen: naive CD4+ T cells from PBMCs. Subset: CD45RA+ positively selected. Receptors originate from a man aged 18-30 years in good health. Some clones in this sample may be carry-over from other donors' samples.

The rearrangement links TRBV5-1 to TRBJ2-2, with D possibly being TRBD2 (5 bases). CDR1 is SGHRS and CDR2 is YFSETQ in the germline V gene. The CDR3 is 15 residues long. Trimming shortened V by 0 bases and J by 3 bases, and 9 bases separated the two germline ends. CDR3 bases: TGCGCCAGCAGCTTGGGGGCGCGGGACACCGGGGAGCTGTTTTTT. Translating it yields CASSLGARDTGELFF.

With regard to this clone: In the same sample, other DNA sequences code for this CDR3. The CDR3 sequence: CASSPPGGEKLFF. CDR3 nucleotide sequence: TGTGCCAGCTCACCACCGGGGGGTGAAAAACTGTTTTTT. The chain employs TRBV18 and TRBJ1-4; a possible D gene is TRBD1 (5 bases). The CDR3 contains 13 residues. The V and J ends lost 0 bases and 7 bases respectively, with 6 bases between them. Germline assignment: CDR1 KGHSH and CDR2 LQKENI.

This chain joins TRBV5-6 and TRBJ2-7; TRBD1 might be the D (6 bases). Germline V gene lookup returns CDR1 SGHDT and CDR2 YYEEEE. This CDR3 spans 14 amino acids. Trimming shortened V by 0 bases and J by 3 bases, and 10 bases separated the two germline ends. The CDR3 here is CASSLGRGYYEQYF. The DNA for the CDR3 is TGTGCCAGCAGCTTGGGCAGGGGCTACTACGAGCAGTACTTC.

The chain uses TRBV5-1 and TRBJ2-6, with D possibly being TRBD1 (6 bases). Trimming cost V 0 bases and J 0 bases, with 10 bases left between them. This CDR3 is built from 17 residues. Germline V gives CDR1 SGHRS, CDR2 YFSETQ. The CDR3 here is CASSLEGQISGANVLTF. DNA of the CDR3: TGCGCCAGCAGCTTGGAAGGACAGATCTCTGGGGCCAACGTCCTGACTTTC. The whole variable domain, remainder taken from reference TRBV5-1 and TRBJ2-6, is KAGVTQTPRYLIKTRGQQVTLSCSPISGHRSVSWYQQTPGQGLQFLFEYFSETQRNKGNFPGRFSGRQFSNSRSEMNVSTLELGDSALYLCASSLEGQISGANVLTFGAGSRLTVL.

The chain carries TRBV6-1 and TRBJ1-4, with 7 bases identical to TRBD1. Germline assignment: CDR1 MNHNS and CDR2 SASEGT. With 3 bases clipped from V and 4 bases from J, the junction kept 5 bases outside the gene matches. CDR3 length: 15 amino acids. For the CDR3, the DNA is TGTGCCAGCAGTGAGGGGACAGCCCATAATGAAAAACTGTTTTTT. Translation gives CASSEGTAHNEKLFF.

The gene calls are TRBV28 and TRBJ2-3; 7 nucleotides align to TRBD2. This CDR3 is built from 17 residues. The ends lost 4 bases at V and 2 bases at J; junction bases unmatched: 12. CDR1 and CDR2 (germline): MDHEN, SYDVKM. DNA of the CDR3: TGTGCCAGCAGTTCCGATCCAACTAGCGACAACACAGATACGCAGTATTTT. Its translation is CASSSDPTSDNTDTQYF.

The J gene is TRBJ1-2, the V gene TRBV29-1; D ambiguous. The CDR3 extends over 11 amino acids. Germline CDR1 reads SQVTM; CDR2 reads ANQGSEA. V lost 7 bases and J 7 bases, leaving 13 bases between the germline ends. The CDR3 nucleotides read TGCAGCGCGAACCCAGTCGGTGGCTACACCTTC. Protein: CSANPVGGYTF.

The chain has TRBV5-1 and TRBJ2-7; D remains unclear. With 4 bases removed from V and 4 bases from J, the gap between germline ends came to 24 bases. CDR3 length: 17 residues. The germline CDR1 and CDR2 sequences are SGHRS and YFSETQ. The CDR3 coding sequence is TGCGCCAGCAGCGATATGCTCTTATATTATCAATCATACGAGCAGTACTTC. The encoded protein is CASSDMLLYYQSYEQYF. The full variable domain, rest sourced from reference TRBV5-1 and TRBJ2-7, is KAGVTQTPRYLIKTRGQQVTLSCSPISGHRSVSWYQQTPGQGLQFLFEYFSETQRNKGNFPGRFSGRQFSNSRSEMNVSTLELGDSALYLCASSDMLLYYQSYEQYFGPGTRLTVT.

The J gene is TRBJ1-5, the V gene TRBV28, with D tentatively TRBD1 (5 bases). CDR1 MDHEN and CDR2 SYDVKM come from the germline V gene. The CDR3 totals 17 residues. Trimming removed 6 bases at V and 3 bases at J, with 21 bases between. CDR3 in amino acids: CASSRALPPDTNQPQHF. In DNA form, the CDR3 reads TGTGCCAGCAGCCGCGCCCTGCCCCCGGACACCAATCAGCCCCAGCATTTT.

The chain joins TRBV28 to TRBJ2-6; D is perhaps TRBD1 or TRBD2 (5 bases each). This CDR3 is 16 amino acids long. Between the trimmed V and J ends, which lost 2 bases and 6 bases, there was a span of 14 bases. Per the germline V gene, CDR1 is MDHEN and CDR2 is SYDVKM. DNA for the CDR3: TGTGCCAGCAGTTTAGGGGGAGCTCTGGAGGCCAACGTCCTGACTTTC. Amino acids: CASSLGGALEANVLTF.

This clone was seen more than once but under ten times. The chain joins TRBV30 to TRBJ2-2, with 7 bases fitting TRBD1. V trimming: 4 bases; J trimming: 5 bases; junction bases outside the gene matches: 7. Germline-derived CDR1 and CDR2 are GTSNPN and SVGIG (reference sequence). The CDR3 extends over 14 amino acids. CDR3 DNA: TGTGCCTGGAACGACAGGGCTACAACCGGGGAGCTGTTTTTT. This encodes CAWNDRATTGELFF.

This clone was detected only once. The rearrangement uses TRBV21-1 and TRBJ1-5; the table's TRBD1 call for D was not verified on the DNA. TRBV21-1 is a pseudogene segment. The CDR3 contains 16 residues. In DNA, the CDR3 is TGTGCCAGCAGCAAAGTTGGTCAGGGGGTCCATCAGCCCCAGCATTTT. Translating it yields CASSKVGQGVHQPQHF.

This rearrangement joins TRBV9 to TRBJ2-1; perhaps TRBD1 as D (6 bases). Trimming removed 7 bases at V and 5 bases at J, with 13 bases between. The CDR3 runs to 13 residues. Germline V gene sequence: CDR1 SGDLS, CDR2 YYNGEE. This CDR3 reads CASSAGTNNEQFF. Here the CDR3 DNA reads TGTGCCAGCTCCGCAGGGACAAACAATGAGCAGTTCTTC.

The chain carries TRBV19 and TRBJ2-4, with no clear D. Germline-derived CDR1 and CDR2 are LNHDA and SQIVND (reference sequence). V was clipped by 6 bases and J by 0 bases, with 12 bases between them. This CDR3 is 15 amino acids long. The CDR3 region is CASSLPTLAKNIQYF. The CDR3 DNA reads TGTGCCAGTAGCCTCCCCACTCTAGCCAAAAACATTCAGTACTTC.